Following are 32 T cell receptor beta chains from one sample sequenced in a study of T cell responses to AZD1222 COVID-19 vaccine. Profiled with immunoSEQ multiplex PCR; TCRdb holds only in-frame clones, not every one. The sample lists some 130,000 clones; approximately 85% were seen once. This material consisted of peripheral blood, taken on day 0 of AZD1222 vaccination. The receptors were sampled from an adult in good health.

The chain recombines TRBV19 with TRBJ1-5, with a tentative D call TRBD1 (6 bases). Trimming took off 6 bases at V and 0 bases at J, with 9 bases between the two ends. CDR3 size: 14 residues. Germline V gives CDR1 LNHDA, CDR2 SQIVND (reference sequence). CDR3 in amino acids: CASSRQDSNQPQHF. Here the CDR3 DNA reads TGTGCCAGTAGCCGACAGGATAGCAATCAGCCCCAGCATTTT.

The J gene is TRBJ2-7, the V gene TRBV27; D is possibly TRBD1 or TRBD2 (5 bases each). V was pared by 3 bases and J by 0 bases, with 12 bases between. CDR1 is MNHEY, CDR2 SMNVEV, per germline (reference sequence). The CDR3 spans 15 residues. The CDR3 nucleotides read TGTGCCAGCAGTTTTTGGGGGTTCGACTCCTACGAGCAGTACTTC. Its translation: CASSFWGFDSYEQYF.

This sequence joins TRBV28 and TRBJ1-1; TRBD1 might be the D (6 bases). V was trimmed by 4 bases and J by 1 base, leaving 10 bases between them. The germline gives CDR1 MDHEN, CDR2 SYDVKM. The CDR3 covers 14 residues. The CDR3 coding sequence is TGTGCCAGCAGTTGGAGGGGGGAGAACACTGAAGCTTTCTTT. Translated: CASSWRGENTEAFF.

This clone was detected once. The V call is TRBV7-2, the J call TRBJ2-7; 11 bases are shared with TRBD2. There are 15 residues in the CDR3. The V segment lost 4 bases and the J segment 2 bases; nucleotides outside the gene matches: 4. The V gene's germline CDR1 is SGHTA and CDR2 FQGNSA. CDR3 nucleotide sequence: TGTGCCAGCAGCTCCTCTAGCGGGAGGCCCTACGAGCAGTACTTC. Residues: CASSSSSGRPYEQYF.

This chain uses TRBV24-1 with TRBJ2-1; no clear D gene. In germline, CDR1 is KGHDR, CDR2 SFDVKD. This CDR3 contains 14 residues. Trimming stripped 4 bases from V and 4 bases from J, with 10 bases between. CDR3 in amino acids: CATSDSATYNEQFF. The CDR3 DNA is TGTGCCACCAGTGACTCAGCTACTTACAATGAGCAGTTCTTC.

This chain connects TRBV18 to TRBJ1-5, with TRBD1 matching over 11 bases. Germline values: CDR1 KGHSH, CDR2 LQKENI. CDR3 length: 17 amino acids. Germline trimming cut 6 bases from V and 2 bases from J; bases unmatched to any gene: 9. The CDR3 spells CASSRDRGDLGNQPQHF. The CDR3 bases are TGTGCCAGCTCCCGGGACAGGGGGGATCTTGGCAATCAGCCCCAGCATTTT.

The chain recombines TRBV11-1 with TRBJ1-1, with TRBD1 as a possible D gene (5 bases). The length of the CDR3 is 14 residues. Per germline, CDR1 SGHAT and CDR2 FQDESV (reference sequence). Trimming shortened V by 1 base and J by 4 bases, and 10 bases separated the two germline ends. This CDR3 reads CASSLDGQGTEAFF. The DNA for the CDR3 is TGTGCCAGCAGCTTAGATGGTCAGGGCACTGAAGCTTTCTTT.

The CDR3 sequence: CATSRARRDSEAFF. The CDR3 nucleotides are TGTGCCACCAGCAGGGCCCGCCGGGACAGTGAAGCTTTCTTT. The chain uses TRBV15 and TRBJ1-1, with 7 bases matching TRBD1. The CDR3 has 14 residues. J gave up 7 bases and V 3 bases, and 8 bases lay outside the gene matches. CDR1 is LNHNV and CDR2 is YYDKDF in the germline V gene (reference sequence).

The CDR3 protein is CASSKAGNKAFF. CDR3 in DNA: TGTGCCAGCAGCAAGGCAGGGAATAAAGCTTTCTTT. The chain carries TRBV21-1 and TRBJ1-1; the listed D gene, TRBD1, was not tested against the DNA. TRBV21-1 is an annotated pseudogene. The CDR3 consists of 12 residues.

This sequence joins TRBV7-3 and TRBJ1-2; a possible D gene is TRBD1 (6 bases). The V end was cut by 0 bases, the J end by 2 bases, with 10 bases between. Germline assignment: CDR1 SGHTA and CDR2 FQGTGA. The CDR3 sequence is 15 residues long. CDR3 nucleotide sequence: TGTGCCAGCAGCTTAACCTCGGGGGCAAACTATGGCTACACCTTC. Translation gives CASSLTSGANYGYTF. The full variable domain, rest sourced from reference TRBV7-3 and TRBJ1-2, is GAGVSQTPSNKVTEKGKYVELRCDPISGHTALYWYRQSLGQGPEFLIYFQGTGAADDSGLPNDRFFAVRPEGSVSTLKIQRTERGDSAVYLCASSLTSGANYGYTFGSGTRLTVV.

The chain employs TRBV2 and TRBJ1-6, with TRBD1 matching over 7 bases. The germline V gene encodes CDR1 SNHLY and CDR2 FYNNEI. V was pared by 4 bases and J by 10 bases, with 7 bases of the junction left unmatched. The CDR3 extends over 14 amino acids. As DNA, the CDR3 is TGTGCCAGCAGTGCCCAGGGGACAGCCTCACCCCTCCACTTT. Its translation: CASSAQGTASPLHF.

The CDR3 here is CASSLTRVYNEQFF. The DNA of the CDR3 is TGTGCCAGCAGCCTTACTAGGGTTTACAATGAGCAGTTCTTC. The genes are TRBV7-8 and TRBJ2-1, with a weak D call TRBD2 (5 bases). Germline loops: CDR1 SGHVS, CDR2 FQNEAQ. The germline V and J ends were trimmed by 5 bases and 4 bases, with 12 bases remaining between them. The CDR3 is 14 residues long.

The rearrangement uses TRBV9 and TRBJ2-1, with 8 bases identical to TRBD1. The germline gives CDR1 SGDLS, CDR2 YYNGEE. Losses at the gene ends were 0 bases for V and 8 bases for J; bases not matched to a gene: 7. This CDR3 is built from 15 residues. This CDR3 reads CASSVGQGAVDEQFF. The CDR3, as DNA: TGTGCCAGCAGCGTAGGGCAGGGGGCCGTTGATGAGCAGTTCTTC.

The J gene is TRBJ1-2, the V gene TRBV9; D gene unclear. From germline, CDR1 is SGDLS and CDR2 YYNGEE. The CDR3 sequence is 14 residues long. V dropped 0 bases and J dropped 8 bases, with 14 bases sitting between them. The CDR3 nucleotides read TGTGCCAGCAGCGTAGAGTCCCCCGTATACGGCTACACCTTC. Protein: CASSVESPVYGYTF.

The chain recombines TRBV27 with TRBJ2-3; D may be TRBD1 or TRBD2 (5 bases each). The CDR3 covers 13 residues. The ends were cut back, 8 bases at V and 2 bases at J, with 11 bases in the middle. Germline V gene lookup returns CDR1 MNHEY and CDR2 SMNVEV (reference sequence). CDR3 in amino acids: CASSGALTDTQYF. CDR3 coding DNA: TGTGCCAGCTCCGGGGCGCTCACAGATACGCAGTATTTT.

This clone was detected once. The V and J genes are TRBV10-2 and TRBJ2-5; D unresolved. Germline loops: CDR1 WSHSY, CDR2 SAAADI. Trimming shortened V by 0 bases and J by 3 bases, and 11 bases separated the two germline ends. CDR3 length: 15 residues. The CDR3 spells CASSESPRHKETQYF. Written as DNA, the CDR3 is TGCGCCAGCAGTGAGTCCCCCCGGCACAAAGAGACCCAGTACTTC.

The chain carries TRBV29-1 and TRBJ1-3; D ambiguous. The CDR3 loop spans 15 amino acids. Trimming shortened V by 6 bases and J by 1 base, and 16 bases separated the two germline ends. The germline CDR1 and CDR2 sequences are SQVTM and ANQGSEA. CDR3 DNA sequence: TGCAGCGTGTCCTCGGAGGGTAATTCTGGAAACACCATATATTTT. This sequence encodes CSVSSEGNSGNTIYF. Full variable domain (outside the CDR3, taken from reference TRBV29-1 and TRBJ1-3): SAVISQKPSRDICQRGTSLTIQCQVDSQVTMMFWYRQQPGQSLTLIATANQGSEATYESGFVIDKFPISRPNLTFSTLTVSNMSPEDSSIYLCSVSSEGNSGNTIYFGEGSWLTVV.

This chain joins TRBV6-5 and TRBJ2-7; TRBD2 aligns across 9 bases. Germline assignment: CDR1 MNHEY and CDR2 SVGAGI. V trimming: 6 bases; J trimming: 3 bases; junction bases outside the gene matches: 9. The length of the CDR3 is 15 residues. The CDR3 DNA follows: TGTGCCAGCAGCTTTAGCGGGAGCCCCAACTACGAGCAGTACTTC. It is translated as CASSFSGSPNYEQYF.

This rearrangement joins TRBV5-4 to TRBJ1-3; 7 bases fit TRBD1. Germline values: CDR1 SGHNT, CDR2 YYREEE (reference sequence). J was trimmed by 3 bases and V by 2 bases; bases with no gene match: 2. The CDR3 sequence is 14 residues long. The CDR3 spells CASSFAGGGNTIYF. The CDR3 DNA reads as TGTGCCAGCAGCTTTGCAGGGGGTGGAAACACCATATATTTT. The whole variable domain, remainder taken from reference TRBV5-4 and TRBJ1-3, is ETGVTQSPTHLIKTRGQQVTLRCSSQSGHNTVSWYQQALGQGPQFIFQYYREEENGRGNFPPRFSGLQFPNYSSELNVNALELDDSALYLCASSFAGGGNTIYFGEGSWLTVV.

The chain links TRBV4-1 to TRBJ2-3; 10 bases line up with TRBD2. Germline lookup yields CDR1 MGHRA and CDR2 YSYEKL. The ends lost 4 bases at V and 4 bases at J; junction bases unmatched: 20. The CDR3 extends over 20 amino acids. CDR3 sequence: CASSPRVGLAGGGDPDTQYF. CDR3 bases: TGCGCCAGCAGCCCAAGGGTTGGGTTAGCGGGGGGCGGCGATCCAGATACGCAGTATTTT.

The chain uses TRBV30 and TRBJ1-1; 8 nucleotides align to TRBD1. The ends lost 0 bases at V and 1 base at J; junction bases unmatched: 4. In germline, CDR1 is GTSNPN, CDR2 SVGIG (reference sequence). The CDR3 consists of 15 residues. The CDR3 nucleotides are TGTGCCTGGAGTGTGGGACAGGAGACGAACACTGAAGCTTTCTTT. Protein product: CAWSVGQETNTEAFF.

The sample holds one count of this clone. The J gene is TRBJ2-1, the V gene TRBV7-6, with 7 nucleotides matching TRBD1. This CDR3 spans 12 amino acids. V was pared by 5 bases and J by 8 bases, with 3 bases of the junction left unmatched. In germline, CDR1 is SGHVS, CDR2 FNYEAQ. In nucleotides, the CDR3 is TGTGCCAGCAGCCAAGGGGGCGATGAGCAGTTCTTC. This codes for CASSQGGDEQFF.

This chain connects TRBV6-1 to TRBJ2-3; 9 bases are a match to TRBD1. Per the germline V gene, CDR1 is MNHNS and CDR2 is SASEGT. V dropped 3 bases and J dropped 0; count of bases not matched to a gene: 4. The CDR3 is 16 amino acids. CDR3 amino acids: CASSDGTGSSTDTQYF. The CDR3 DNA follows: TGTGCCAGCAGTGACGGGACAGGGTCTAGCACAGATACGCAGTATTTT.

The chain couples TRBV7-2 to TRBJ2-7; D is undetermined. This CDR3 has 12 residues. V was pared by 5 bases and J by 6 bases, with 11 bases between. Per germline, CDR1 SGHTA and CDR2 FQGNSA. The CDR3 loop is CASSLGVGEQYF. Written as DNA, the CDR3 is TGTGCCAGCAGCCTCGGAGTGGGCGAGCAGTACTTC.

The rearrangement uses TRBV5-6 and TRBJ2-5; TRBD2 is a possible D gene (6 bases). The CDR3 extends over 14 amino acids. With 5 bases removed from V and 4 bases from J, the gap between germline ends came to 15 bases. In germline, CDR1 is SGHDT, CDR2 YYEEEE. Here the CDR3 reads CASRGLGGAETQYF. The DNA for the CDR3 is TGTGCCAGCAGGGGACTTGGAGGGGCAGAGACCCAGTACTTC. The variable domain in full, with the rest retrieved from reference TRBV5-6 and TRBJ2-5, is DAGVTQSPTHLIKTRGQQVTLRCSPKSGHDTVSWYQQALGQGPQFIFQYYEEEERQRGNFPDRFSGHQFPNYSSELNVNALLLGDSALYLCASRGLGGAETQYFGPGTRLLVL.

This rearrangement joins TRBV13 to TRBJ1-2, with 7 bases that match TRBD1. Looked up from germline, CDR1 is PRHDT and CDR2 is FYEKMQ (reference sequence). The ends lost 10 bases at V and 5 bases at J; junction bases unmatched: 10. This CDR3 region has 13 residues. The CDR3: CANTDRVRYGYTF. The CDR3, as DNA: TGTGCCAACACAGACAGGGTAAGATATGGCTACACCTTC. Full variable domain (rest looked up from reference TRBV13 and TRBJ1-2): AAGVIQSPRHLIKEKRETATLKCYPIPRHDTVYWYQQGPGQDPQFLISFYEKMQSDKGSIPDRFSAQQFSDYHSELNMSSLELGDSALYFCANTDRVRYGYTFGSGTRLTVV.

This rearrangement joins TRBV18 to TRBJ1-5; possible D gene TRBD1, 6 bases. The CDR3 is made up of 16 amino acids. Trimming took off 2 bases at V and 6 bases at J, with 17 bases between the two ends. Germline V gene sequence: CDR1 KGHSH, CDR2 LQKENI. DNA of the CDR3: TGTGCCAGCTCACCAATGGCCCCCAGGGGTAGTCAGCCCCAGCATTTT. The encoded protein is CASSPMAPRGSQPQHF.

CDR3 bases: TGCGCCAGCAGCTTGTCGGTGGGAGTAGGCACAGATACGCAGTATTTT. This encodes CASSLSVGVGTDTQYF. V is TRBV5-1 and J is TRBJ2-3, with D perhaps TRBD2 (5 bases). The CDR3 is made up of 16 amino acids. The V gene lost 1 base and the J gene lost 1 base, with 13 bases spanning the gap. Looked up from germline, CDR1 is SGHRS and CDR2 is YFSETQ. Full variable domain (remainder filled in from reference TRBV5-1 and TRBJ2-3): KAGVTQTPRYLIKTRGQQVTLSCSPISGHRSVSWYQQTPGQGLQFLFEYFSETQRNKGNFPGRFSGRQFSNSRSEMNVSTLELGDSALYLCASSLSVGVGTDTQYFGPGTRLTVL.

The V call is TRBV10-2, the J call TRBJ1-2; no reliable D call. The CDR3 is made up of 14 amino acids. Germline CDR1 reads WSHSY; CDR2 reads SAAADI. The germline V and J ends were trimmed by 0 bases and 2 bases, with 7 bases remaining between them. In nucleotides, the CDR3 is TGCGCCAGCAGTGAGTCGACCGTGAACTATGGCTACACCTTC. Translated: CASSESTVNYGYTF.

V gene TRBV5-1 combines with J gene TRBJ1-2; a weak D match, TRBD1 (5 bases). This CDR3 comprises 14 residues. Germline CDR1 reads SGHRS; CDR2 reads YFSETQ. V lost 0 bases to trimming and J lost 8 bases, with 14 bases between them. Written as DNA, the CDR3 is TGCGCCAGCAGCTTGGGGCCGGAGGCAGGGGGCTACACCTTC. It specifies CASSLGPEAGGYTF.

The sample holds one count of this clone. This chain connects TRBV24-1 to TRBJ2-2; D uncertain. CDR3 length: 15 residues. Per germline, CDR1 KGHDR and CDR2 SFDVKD. The V and J ends lost 4 bases and 6 bases respectively, with 14 bases between them. Here the CDR3 reads CATSDYLGSAGELFF. CDR3 DNA: TGTGCCACCAGTGACTACTTAGGCAGCGCCGGGGAGCTGTTTTTT.

CDR3 residues: CASSPHWGNEKLFF. The CDR3 nucleotides read TGTGCCAGCTCACCACACTGGGGGAATGAAAAACTGTTTTTT. The chain uses TRBV18 and TRBJ1-4; D possibly corresponds to TRBD1 (5 bases). The CDR3 extends over 14 amino acids. Deletions cut 1 base from V and 5 bases from J, with 8 bases between. Germline V gene sequence: CDR1 KGHSH, CDR2 LQKENI.